This T cell receptor beta chain was retrieved from a study of T-cell memory formation after mild COVID-19. Turning to the study itself: There were largely donor-specific TCR clusters.

The J segment lost 15 bases and the V segment lost 0 bases, leaving 4 bases of the junction unmatched. Germline values: CDR1 SEHNR, CDR2 FQNEAQ (reference sequence). The CDR3 sequence is 13 residues long. TCRdb passed the 5' RACE reads through MiXCR, listing each CDR3 protein once. The data contain 350,000 to 450,000 distinct CDR3 sequences, approximately 15% of them seen just once; the ten biggest clones take up under 25%. This clonotype was observed a few times. The sample was PBMCs or a T cell subset sorted from them (not recorded which). The TCR originated in a man between 18 and 35 years old who had mild COVID-19 (a few samples of this study predate the infection). Cell type and time point are not known. The V and J genes are TRBV7-9 and TRBJ2-1; 11 bases line up with TRBD1. CDR3 loop: CASSLAGQGVWFF. CDR3 DNA: TGTGCCAGCAGCTTAGCGGGACAGGGGGTCTGGTTCTTC.